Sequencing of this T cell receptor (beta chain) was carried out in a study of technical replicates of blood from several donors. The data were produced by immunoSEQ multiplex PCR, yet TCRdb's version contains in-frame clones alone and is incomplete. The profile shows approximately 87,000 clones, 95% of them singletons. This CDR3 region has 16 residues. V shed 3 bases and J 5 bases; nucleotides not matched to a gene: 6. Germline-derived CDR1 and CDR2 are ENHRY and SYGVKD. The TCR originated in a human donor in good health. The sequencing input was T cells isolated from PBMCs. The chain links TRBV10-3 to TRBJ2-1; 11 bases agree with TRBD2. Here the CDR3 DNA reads TGTGCCATCAGTGACCCACTAGCGGGAGCAAACAATGAGCAGTTCTTC. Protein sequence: CAISDPLAGANNEQFF.